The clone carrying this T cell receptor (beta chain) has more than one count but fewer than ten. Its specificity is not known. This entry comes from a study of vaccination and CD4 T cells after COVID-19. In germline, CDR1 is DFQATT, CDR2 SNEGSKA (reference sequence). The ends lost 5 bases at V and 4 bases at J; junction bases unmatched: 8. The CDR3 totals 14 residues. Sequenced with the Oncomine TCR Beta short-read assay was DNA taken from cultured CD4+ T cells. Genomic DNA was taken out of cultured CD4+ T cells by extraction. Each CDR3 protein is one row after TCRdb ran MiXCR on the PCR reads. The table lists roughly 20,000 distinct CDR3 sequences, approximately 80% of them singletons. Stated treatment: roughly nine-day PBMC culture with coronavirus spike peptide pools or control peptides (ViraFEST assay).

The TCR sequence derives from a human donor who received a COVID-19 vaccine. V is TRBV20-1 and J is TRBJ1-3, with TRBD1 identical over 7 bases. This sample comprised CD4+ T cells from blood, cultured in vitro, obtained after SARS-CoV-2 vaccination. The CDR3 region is CSASPGQYGNTIYF. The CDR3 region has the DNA TGCAGTGCTTCTCCGGGACAGTACGGAAACACCATATATTTT.